Presented here are 5 T cell receptor beta chains from one specimen sequenced in a study of blood T cell repertoires in COVID-19. Method: immunoSEQ multiplex PCR; TCRdb's copy keeps in-frame clones and lacks some. The repertoire consists of about 190,000 clones, with roughly 77% occurring once and the leading ten covering approximately 16%. The material sequenced was PBMCs or T cells enriched from blood (not recorded which). Every receptor here comes from a woman in her 50s with acute COVID-19.

A few counts support this clone. Germline is not matched at one junction end, which may reflect a read error. V gene TRBV4-3 combines with J gene TRBJ1-2; D gene unclear. Germline-derived CDR1 and CDR2 are LGHNA and YSLEER. The CDR3 length is 15 residues. The CDR3 here is CASSKDAGRGYGYTF. DNA for the CDR3: TGCGCCAGCAGCAAAGATGCGGGCAGAGGCTATGGCTACACCTTC.

This chain uses TRBV25-1 with TRBJ2-5, with TRBD2 matching over 11 bases. Trimming at V came to 6 bases and at J to 5 bases, leaving 8 bases not matched to a gene. Germline assignment: CDR1 MGHDK and CDR2 SYGVNS. The CDR3 length is 15 residues. This CDR3 reads CASRVAGGPRETQYF. In nucleotides, the CDR3 is TGTGCCAGCAGAGTAGCGGGGGGGCCACGGGAGACCCAGTACTTC.

The rearrangement uses TRBV19 and TRBJ2-3; D uncertain. This CDR3 has 14 residues. Germline V gene lookup returns CDR1 LNHDA and CDR2 SQIVND (reference sequence). The V gene lost 6 bases and the J gene lost 0 bases, with 10 bases spanning the gap. As DNA, the CDR3 is TGTGCCAGTAGCCGTTCGGTTAGCACAGATACGCAGTATTTT. Translating gives CASSRSVSTDTQYF.

This chain connects TRBV5-1 to TRBJ2-1; 12 bases map to TRBD1. CDR3 length: 21 amino acids. Per the germline V gene, CDR1 is SGHRS and CDR2 is YFSETQ. V was pared by 3 bases and J by 1 base, with 17 bases of the junction left unmatched. CDR3 sequence (DNA): TGCGCCAGCAGCTCCCGGGCGGGACAGGGGGCGAGGTCGGGGTCCTACAATGAGCAGTTCTTC. Protein product: CASSSRAGQGARSGSYNEQFF.

The chain combines TRBV5-6 with TRBJ1-1; tentatively, D is TRBD1 (5 bases). Trimming shortened V by 4 bases and J by 2 bases, and 9 bases separated the two germline ends. CDR3 length equals 13 residues. Germline V gene data show CDR1 as SGHDT and CDR2 as YYEEEE. The CDR3 DNA reads as TGTGCCAGCAGCGCAACAGGAAACACTGAAGCTTTCTTT. Encoded protein: CASSATGNTEAFF.